This T cell receptor beta chain is drawn from a study of T cell responses to AZD1222 COVID-19 vaccine. Method: immunoSEQ multiplex PCR; TCRdb's copy keeps in-frame clones and lacks some. The sample consists of just over 90,000 clones, approximately 92% of them appearing once. Trimming took 0 bases from V and 0 from J, leaving 6 bases between them. The V gene's germline CDR1 is LNHNV and CDR2 YYDKDF (reference sequence). The CDR3 is 15 amino acids. The TCR was taken from an adult who received the AZD1222 COVID-19 vaccine. The chain links TRBV15 to TRBJ1-3; D gene uncertain. The sequenced sample was peripheral blood, obtained 28 days after the second AZD1222 dose. Here the CDR3 reads CATSRDSSSGNTIYF. The CDR3 DNA sequence: TGTGCCACCAGCAGAGATTCAAGCTCTGGAAACACCATATATTTT.